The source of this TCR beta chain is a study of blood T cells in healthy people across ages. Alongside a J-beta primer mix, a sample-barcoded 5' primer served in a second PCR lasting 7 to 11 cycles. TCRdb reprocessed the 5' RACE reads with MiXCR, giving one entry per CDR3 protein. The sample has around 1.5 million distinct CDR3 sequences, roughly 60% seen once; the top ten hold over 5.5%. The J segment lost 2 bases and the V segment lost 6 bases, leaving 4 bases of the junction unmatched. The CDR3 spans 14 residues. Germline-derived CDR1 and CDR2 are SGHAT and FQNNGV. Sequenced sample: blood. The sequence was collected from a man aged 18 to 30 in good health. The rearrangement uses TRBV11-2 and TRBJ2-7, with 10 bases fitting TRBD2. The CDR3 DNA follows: TGTGCCAGCAGTAAAGCGGGAGGGCCCTACGAGCAGTACTTC. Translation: CASSKAGGPYEQYF.